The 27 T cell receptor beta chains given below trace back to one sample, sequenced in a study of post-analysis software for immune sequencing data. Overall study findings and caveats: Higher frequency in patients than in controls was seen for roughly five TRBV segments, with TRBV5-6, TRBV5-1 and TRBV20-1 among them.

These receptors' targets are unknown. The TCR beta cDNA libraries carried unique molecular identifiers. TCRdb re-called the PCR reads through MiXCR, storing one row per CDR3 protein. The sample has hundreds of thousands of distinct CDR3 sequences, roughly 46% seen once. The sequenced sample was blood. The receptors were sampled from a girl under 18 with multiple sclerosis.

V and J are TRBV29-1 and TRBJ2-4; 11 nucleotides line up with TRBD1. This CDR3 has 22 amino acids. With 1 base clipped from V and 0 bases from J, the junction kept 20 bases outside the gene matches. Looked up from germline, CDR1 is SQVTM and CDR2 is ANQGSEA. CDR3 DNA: TGCAGCGTTGAAGTCCGGGGACAGGGGGATTCCACCGCGCTTCTAGCCAAAAACATTCAGTACTTC. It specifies CSVEVRGQGDSTALLAKNIQYF.

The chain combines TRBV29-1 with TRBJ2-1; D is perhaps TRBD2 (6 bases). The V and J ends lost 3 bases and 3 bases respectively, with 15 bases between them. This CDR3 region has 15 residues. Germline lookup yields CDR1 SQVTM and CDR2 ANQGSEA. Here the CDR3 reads CSVDVGETSYNEQFF. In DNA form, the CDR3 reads TGCAGCGTTGATGTAGGGGAGACTAGCTACAATGAGCAGTTCTTC.

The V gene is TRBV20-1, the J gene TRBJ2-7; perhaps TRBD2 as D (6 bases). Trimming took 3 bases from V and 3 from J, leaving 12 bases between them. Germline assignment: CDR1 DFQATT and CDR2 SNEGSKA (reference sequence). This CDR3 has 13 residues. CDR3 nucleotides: TGCAGTGCTAGGGGACTTGGCTACTACGAGCAGTACTTC. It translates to CSARGLGYYEQYF.

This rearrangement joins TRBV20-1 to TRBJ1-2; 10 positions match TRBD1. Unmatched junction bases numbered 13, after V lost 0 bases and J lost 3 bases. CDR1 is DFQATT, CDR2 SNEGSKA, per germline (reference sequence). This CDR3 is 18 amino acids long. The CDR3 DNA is TGCAGTGCTAGAGATGACAGAGGGACAGGGGCTGCTCACTATGGCTACACCTTC. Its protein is CSARDDRGTGAAHYGYTF.

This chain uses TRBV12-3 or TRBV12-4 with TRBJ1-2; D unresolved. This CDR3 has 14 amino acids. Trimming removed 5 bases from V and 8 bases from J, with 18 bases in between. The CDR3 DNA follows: TGTGCCAGCAGTCTTACGGGCCCCAGCGTCGGCTACACCTTC. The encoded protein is CASSLTGPSVGYTF.

The CDR3 sequence: CASSVLGYNEQFF. The CDR3 nucleotides read TGCGCCAGCAGCGTTCTGGGTTACAATGAGCAGTTCTTC. The genes are TRBV5-1 and TRBJ2-1, with unresolved D. Trimming cost V 4 bases and J 4 bases, with 9 bases left between them. The V gene's germline CDR1 is SGHRS and CDR2 YFSETQ. The CDR3 consists of 13 residues. The complete variable domain, with remaining parts taken from reference TRBV5-1 and TRBJ2-1, reads KAGVTQTPRYLIKTRGQQVTLSCSPISGHRSVSWYQQTPGQGLQFLFEYFSETQRNKGNFPGRFSGRQFSNSRSEMNVSTLELGDSALYLCASSVLGYNEQFFGPGTRLTVL.

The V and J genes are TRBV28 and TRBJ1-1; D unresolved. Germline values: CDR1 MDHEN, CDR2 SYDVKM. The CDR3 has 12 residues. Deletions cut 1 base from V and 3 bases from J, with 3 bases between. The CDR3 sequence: CASSLSDTEAFF. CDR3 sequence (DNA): TGTGCCAGCAGTTTATCAGACACTGAAGCTTTCTTT.

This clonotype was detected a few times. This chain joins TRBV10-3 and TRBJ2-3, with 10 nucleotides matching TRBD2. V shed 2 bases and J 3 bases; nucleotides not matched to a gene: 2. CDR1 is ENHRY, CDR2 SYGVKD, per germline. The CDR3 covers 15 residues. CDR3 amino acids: CAISEPSGRTDTQYF. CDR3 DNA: TGTGCCATCAGTGAGCCTAGCGGGAGAACAGATACGCAGTATTTT.

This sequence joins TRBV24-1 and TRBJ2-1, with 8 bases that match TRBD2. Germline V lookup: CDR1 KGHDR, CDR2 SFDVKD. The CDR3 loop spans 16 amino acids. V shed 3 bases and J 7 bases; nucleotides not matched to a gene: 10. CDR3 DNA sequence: TGTGCCACCAGTGATCGTGCCGGGAGGGCCGGGAATGAGCAGTTCTTC. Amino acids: CATSDRAGRAGNEQFF.

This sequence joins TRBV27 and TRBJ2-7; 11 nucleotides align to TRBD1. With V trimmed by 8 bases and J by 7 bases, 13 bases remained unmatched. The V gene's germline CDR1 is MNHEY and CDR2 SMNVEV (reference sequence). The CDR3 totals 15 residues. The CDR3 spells CASANPGTGGSEQYF. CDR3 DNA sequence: TGTGCCAGCGCAAACCCCGGGACAGGGGGAAGTGAGCAGTACTTC.

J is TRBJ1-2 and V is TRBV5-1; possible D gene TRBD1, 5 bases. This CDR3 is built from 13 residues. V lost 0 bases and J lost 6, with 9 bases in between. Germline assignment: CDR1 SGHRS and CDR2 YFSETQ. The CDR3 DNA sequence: TGCGCCAGCAGCTTGGAGGGGCGGAATGGCTACACCTTC. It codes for CASSLEGRNGYTF.

The CDR3 DNA is TGTGCCAGCAGCTTGGGAGTGAATGAAAAACTGTTTTTT. Amino acid sequence: CASSLGVNEKLFF. The chain links TRBV5-6 to TRBJ1-4, with D unresolved. Germline CDR1 and CDR2: SGHDT and YYEEEE. V dropped 0 bases and J dropped 5 bases, with 5 bases sitting between them. CDR3 size: 13 residues.

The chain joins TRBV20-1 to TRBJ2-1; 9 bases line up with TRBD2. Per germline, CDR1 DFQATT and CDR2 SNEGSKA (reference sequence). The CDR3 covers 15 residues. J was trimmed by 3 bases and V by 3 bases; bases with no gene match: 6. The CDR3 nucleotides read TGCAGTGCTAGCGGCGGGAGGGCCGGCTACAATGAGCAGTTCTTC. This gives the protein CSASGGRAGYNEQFF.

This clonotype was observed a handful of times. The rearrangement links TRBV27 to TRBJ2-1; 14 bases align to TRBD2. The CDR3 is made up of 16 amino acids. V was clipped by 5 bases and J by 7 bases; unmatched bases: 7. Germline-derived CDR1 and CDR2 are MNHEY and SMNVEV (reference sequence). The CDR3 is CASSLGTSGSTNEQFF. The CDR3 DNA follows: TGTGCCAGCAGTCTAGGGACTAGCGGGAGTACAAATGAGCAGTTCTTC.

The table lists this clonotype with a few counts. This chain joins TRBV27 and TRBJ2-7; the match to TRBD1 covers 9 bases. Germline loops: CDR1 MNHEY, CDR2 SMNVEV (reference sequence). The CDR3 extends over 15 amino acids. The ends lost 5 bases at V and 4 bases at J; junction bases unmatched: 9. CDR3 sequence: CASSGQTGGLYEQYF. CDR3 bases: TGTGCCAGCAGTGGACAGACAGGGGGATTGTACGAGCAGTACTTC.

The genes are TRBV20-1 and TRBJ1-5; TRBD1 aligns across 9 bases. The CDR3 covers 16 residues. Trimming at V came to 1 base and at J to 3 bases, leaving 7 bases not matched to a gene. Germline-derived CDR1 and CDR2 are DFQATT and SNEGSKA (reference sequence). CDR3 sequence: CSARGGTGRNNQPQHF. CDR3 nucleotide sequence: TGCAGTGCTAGAGGGGGGACAGGGAGGAACAATCAGCCCCAGCATTTT.

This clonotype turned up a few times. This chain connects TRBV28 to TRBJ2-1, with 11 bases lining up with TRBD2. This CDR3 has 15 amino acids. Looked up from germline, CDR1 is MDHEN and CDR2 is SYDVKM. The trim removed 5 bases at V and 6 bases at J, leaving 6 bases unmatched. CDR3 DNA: TGTGCCAGCAGTCTAACTAGCGGGAGCTTCAATGAGCAGTTCTTC. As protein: CASSLTSGSFNEQFF.

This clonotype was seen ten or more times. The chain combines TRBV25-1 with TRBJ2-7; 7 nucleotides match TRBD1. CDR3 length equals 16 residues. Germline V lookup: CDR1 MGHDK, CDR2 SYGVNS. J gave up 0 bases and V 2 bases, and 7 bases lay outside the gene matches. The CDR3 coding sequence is TGTGCCAGCAGTGAACAAGGACAGGTCGGCTCCTACGAGCAGTACTTC. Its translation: CASSEQGQVGSYEQYF.

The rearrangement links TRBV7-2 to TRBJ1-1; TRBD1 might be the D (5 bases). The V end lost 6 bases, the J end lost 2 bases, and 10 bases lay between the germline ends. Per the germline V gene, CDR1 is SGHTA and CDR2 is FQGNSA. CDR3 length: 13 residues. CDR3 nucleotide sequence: TGTGCCAGCAGGGGGCTTAGTAACACTGAAGCTTTCTTT. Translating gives CASRGLSNTEAFF.

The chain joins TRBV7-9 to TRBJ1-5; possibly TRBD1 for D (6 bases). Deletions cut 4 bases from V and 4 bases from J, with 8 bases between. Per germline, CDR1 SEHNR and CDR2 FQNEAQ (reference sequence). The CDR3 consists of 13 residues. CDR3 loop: CASSSRGNQPQHF. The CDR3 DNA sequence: TGTGCCAGCAGCTCCAGGGGAAATCAGCCCCAGCATTTT.

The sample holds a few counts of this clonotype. The CDR3 reads CASTPLGRYSGANVLTF. The CDR3 nucleotides are TGTGCCAGCACGCCCCTGGGCCGTTACTCTGGGGCCAACGTCCTGACTTTC. This chain uses TRBV12-3 or TRBV12-4 with TRBJ2-6; unclear D gene. The CDR3 is 17 residues long. Trimming took 7 bases from V and 0 from J, leaving 16 bases between them.

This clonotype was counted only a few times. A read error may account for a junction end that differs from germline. The CDR3: CSALLAPSTDTQYF. The CDR3 DNA reads TGCAGTGCCCTCCTGGCACCTAGCACGGATACGCAGTATTTT. The rearrangement links TRBV20-1 to TRBJ2-3; possible D gene TRBD2, 5 bases. CDR1 DFQATT and CDR2 SNEGSKA come from the germline V gene (reference sequence). The CDR3 is 14 residues long.

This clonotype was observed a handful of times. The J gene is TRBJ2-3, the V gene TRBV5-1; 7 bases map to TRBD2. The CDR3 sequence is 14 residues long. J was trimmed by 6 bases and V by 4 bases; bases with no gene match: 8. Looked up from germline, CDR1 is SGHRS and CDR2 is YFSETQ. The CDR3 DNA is TGCGCCAGCAGCAGGGGAGGGACTCACGATACGCAGTATTTT. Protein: CASSRGGTHDTQYF.

The CDR3 sequence is CSAVPGLAGEGETQYF. The CDR3 region has the DNA TGCAGTGCTGTACCGGGACTAGCGGGAGAGGGAGAGACCCAGTACTTC. The J gene is TRBJ2-5, the V gene TRBV20-1, with 14 bases identical to TRBD2. CDR3 length equals 16 residues. Per germline, CDR1 DFQATT and CDR2 SNEGSKA (reference sequence). Trimming at V came to 5 bases and at J to 4 bases, leaving 9 bases not matched to a gene.

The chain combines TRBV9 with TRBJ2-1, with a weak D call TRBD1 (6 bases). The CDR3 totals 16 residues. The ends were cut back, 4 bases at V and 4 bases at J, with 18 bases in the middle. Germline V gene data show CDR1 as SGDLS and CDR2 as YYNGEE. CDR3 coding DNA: TGTGCCAGCAGCCCTCCTCGCAGGGGTGATTACAATGAGCAGTTCTTC. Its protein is CASSPPRRGDYNEQFF.

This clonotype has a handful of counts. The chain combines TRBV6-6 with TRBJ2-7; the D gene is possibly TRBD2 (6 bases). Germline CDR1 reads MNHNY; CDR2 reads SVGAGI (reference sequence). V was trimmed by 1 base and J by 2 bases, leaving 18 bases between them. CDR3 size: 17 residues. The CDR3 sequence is CASSYLAGQGGTYEQYF. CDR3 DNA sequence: TGTGCCAGCAGTTACTTAGCAGGGCAAGGAGGGACCTACGAGCAGTACTTC.

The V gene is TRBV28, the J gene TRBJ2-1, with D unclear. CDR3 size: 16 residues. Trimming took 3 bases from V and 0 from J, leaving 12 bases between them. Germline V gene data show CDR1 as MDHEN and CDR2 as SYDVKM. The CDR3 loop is CASSFHRRSSYNEQFF. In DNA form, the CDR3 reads TGTGCCAGCAGTTTCCATCGTCGGAGCTCCTACAATGAGCAGTTCTTC.